The source of this T cell receptor beta chain is a study of response to subunit inactivated influenza vaccine. TCRdb redid the calling of the RT-PCR reads with MiXCR, one entry per CDR3 protein. The sample consists of approximately 570,000 distinct CDR3 sequences, approximately 7.1% of them appearing once. The sample here was PBMCs from blood, taken roughly 24 months after vaccination. The TCR sequence derives from a man aged 50 to 69 who received an inactivated influenza vaccine.

CDR3 region: CASSQDSWTRPYNEQFF. As DNA, the CDR3 is TGCGCCAGCAGCCAAGATTCTTGGACGAGGCCCTACAATGAGCAGTTCTTC. The V and J genes are TRBV4-3 and TRBJ2-1, with D uncertain. The CDR3 covers 17 residues. The germline V gene encodes CDR1 LGHNA and CDR2 YSLEER. Trimming pared 0 bases from V and 2 bases from J, leaving 14 bases between.